These 8 T cell receptor beta chains share one sample of origin, sequenced in a study of CD8+CD57+ T cells in acquired aplastic anemia (dated by TCRdb to the late 2010s). Patients chosen for sequencing had shown expansion of CD8+CD57+ cells by flow cytometry. Instrument used: Illumina HiSeq 2000. Profiling of TCR beta VDJ combinations and CDR3 sequences used genomic DNA as the template. In-frame beta chains were kept once TCRdb had trimmed the public reads at Q25 with fastp and called clones with MiXCR. Every CDR3 protein is listed once, alongside the most common genes and DNA of its rows. This sample is represented by 120,000 or so distinct CDR3 sequences; over 30% of them were singletons. The ten largest make up roughly 3% of the sample. Sequencing input: sorted CD4+, CD8+, or CD8+CD57+ T cells (not recorded which) from PBMCs. The receptors here all came from a human donor with aplastic anemia.

This clonotype appeared many times. The V call is TRBV20-1, the J call TRBJ1-5; TRBD1 agrees at 8 bases. Germline V CDR1 and CDR2: DFQATT, SNEGSKA (reference sequence). The CDR3 sequence is 16 residues long. J lost 1 base, V lost 5 bases, and 10 bases had no gene match. The CDR3 DNA reads as TGCAGTGCTGATCCAAGACAGGGGTCGAGCAATCAGCCCCAGCATTTT. Amino acid sequence: CSADPRQGSSNQPQHF.

This clonotype has a count of ten or more. The CDR3 nucleotides are TGTGCCAGCAAATCGGGGGAGACCCAGTACTTC. It is translated as CASKSGETQYF. The chain joins TRBV12-3 or TRBV12-4 to TRBJ2-5, with D perhaps matching TRBD2 (5 bases). The CDR3 totals 11 residues. V was clipped by 7 bases and J by 5 bases, with 8 bases between them.

This chain links TRBV27 with TRBJ2-7; the D gene is possibly TRBD2 (5 bases). The CDR3 covers 15 residues. In germline, CDR1 is MNHEY, CDR2 SMNVEV (reference sequence). V was shortened by 6 bases and J by 4 bases, with 19 bases between the two germline ends. The CDR3 loop reads CASRSPLANLYEQYF. CDR3 nucleotides: TGTGCCAGCAGATCCCCTCTAGCAAATTTGTACGAGCAGTACTTC.

This clonotype was recorded at least ten times. V gene TRBV12-3 or TRBV12-4 combines with J gene TRBJ1-1, with D possibly being TRBD1 (6 bases). This CDR3 contains 14 residues. Trimming removed 2 bases at V and 4 bases at J, with 11 bases between. The CDR3 region has the DNA TGTGCCAGCAGTTTAACAGGGAGGGGCACTGAAGCTTTCTTT. Amino acids: CASSLTGRGTEAFF.

This clonotype was picked up many times. The chain employs TRBV12-3 or TRBV12-4 and TRBJ1-5; 7 nucleotides match TRBD1. The CDR3 consists of 15 residues. V lost 6 bases to trimming and J lost 4 bases; unmatched junction nucleotides: 9. CDR3 bases: TGTGCCAGCAGCCCTTCGGGACAGACTAATCAGCCCCAGCATTTT. Protein product: CASSPSGQTNQPQHF.

This clonotype is a singleton in its sample. The chain has TRBV7-2 and TRBJ1-6; D is uncertain. Trimming stripped 1 base from V and 7 bases from J, with 2 bases between. The CDR3 contains 12 residues. The germline V gene has CDR1 SGHTA and CDR2 FQGNSA. CDR3 DNA sequence: TGTGCCAGCAGCTTAGACAATTCACCCCTCCACTTT. Translated, it gives CASSLDNSPLHF.

This clonotype was detected many times. The J gene is TRBJ2-4, the V gene TRBV11-2, with a tentative D call TRBD1 (6 bases). Germline lookup yields CDR1 SGHAT and CDR2 FQNNGV. V lost 5 bases and J lost 3, with 11 bases in between. This CDR3 has 14 residues. In DNA form, the CDR3 reads TGTGCCAGCAGCCACAGGGACATCAAAAACATTCAGTACTTC. As protein: CASSHRDIKNIQYF.

On this clonotype: One junction end disagrees with the germline gene, perhaps due to a read error. The chain combines TRBV10-3 with TRBJ2-1; TRBD2 matches 11 bases. Germline CDR1 reads ENHRY; CDR2 reads SYGVKD. The CDR3 covers 14 residues. CDR3 nucleotide sequence: TGTGCCACATCGCTAGCGGGGGGCGGCTATGAGCAGCTCTTC. Translation: CATSLAGGGYEQLF.